The source of this TCR beta chain is a study of blood T cells in healthy people across ages. This CDR3 has 13 amino acids. Trimming took off 0 bases at V and 7 bases at J, with 10 bases between the two ends. Per the germline V gene, CDR1 is SGHTA and CDR2 is FQGNSA. Isolated PBMCs totaled at least 6.5 million in each sample. A J-beta primer mix and a sample-barcoded 5' primer were used in a second PCR of about 7 to 12 cycles. MiXCR, applied by TCRdb to the 5' RACE reads, yields one record per CDR3 protein. The table records about 1.8 million distinct CDR3 sequences, 49% of them present only once. The chain combines TRBV7-2 with TRBJ2-7; D is uncertain. Sequences were obtained from blood. This receptor was obtained from a woman aged 40 to 50 in good health. CDR3 region: CASSLAPLGEQYF. CDR3 in DNA: TGTGCCAGCAGCTTAGCCCCCCTGGGAGAGCAGTACTTC.